This T cell receptor (beta chain) was captured by sequencing in a study of blood T cell repertoires in COVID-19. Study overall: COVID-19 samples, acute and convalescent, were from the United States, Italy and Spain.

Germline assignment: CDR1 MGHRA and CDR2 YSYEKL. V was clipped by 3 bases and J by 1 base, with 6 bases between them. The CDR3 consists of 13 residues. The protocol was immunoSEQ multiplex PCR, while the TCRdb copy is restricted to in-frame clones and leaves out a portion. Of approximately 190,000 clones in the sample, about four fifths were seen once. The gene calls are TRBV4-1 and TRBJ1-1, with unresolved D. Input material: peripheral blood. The source of this sequence is a man in his sixties with acute or convalescent COVID-19. The CDR3 spells CASSHAGNTEAFF. The CDR3 DNA reads TGCGCCAGCAGCCACGCCGGGAACACTGAAGCTTTCTTT.